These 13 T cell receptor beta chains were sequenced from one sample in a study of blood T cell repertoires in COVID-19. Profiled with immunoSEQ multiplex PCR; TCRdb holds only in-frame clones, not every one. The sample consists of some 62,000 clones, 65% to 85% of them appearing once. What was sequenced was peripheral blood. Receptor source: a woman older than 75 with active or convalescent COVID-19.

CDR3 in DNA: TGTGCCAGTCAAAGGGGTCGAGATTCACCCCTCCACTTT. This codes for CASQRGRDSPLHF. This chain uses TRBV19 with TRBJ1-6, with TRBD1 as a possible D gene (5 bases). V was clipped by 8 bases and J by 8 bases, with 13 bases between them. This CDR3 region has 13 residues. The germline gives CDR1 LNHDA, CDR2 SQIVND (reference sequence).

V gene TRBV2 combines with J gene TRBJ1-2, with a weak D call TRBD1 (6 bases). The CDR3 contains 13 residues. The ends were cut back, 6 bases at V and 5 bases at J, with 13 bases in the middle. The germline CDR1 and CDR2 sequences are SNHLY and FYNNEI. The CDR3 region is CASSQGSVYGYTF. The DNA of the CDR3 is TGTGCCAGCAGCCAGGGGTCAGTATATGGCTACACCTTC.

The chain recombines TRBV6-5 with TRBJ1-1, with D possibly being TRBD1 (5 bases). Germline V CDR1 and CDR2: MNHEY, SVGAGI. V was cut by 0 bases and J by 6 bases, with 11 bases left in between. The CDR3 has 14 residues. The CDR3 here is CASSYSSGIAEAFF. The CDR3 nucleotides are TGTGCCAGCAGTTACTCGTCAGGGATAGCTGAAGCTTTCTTT.

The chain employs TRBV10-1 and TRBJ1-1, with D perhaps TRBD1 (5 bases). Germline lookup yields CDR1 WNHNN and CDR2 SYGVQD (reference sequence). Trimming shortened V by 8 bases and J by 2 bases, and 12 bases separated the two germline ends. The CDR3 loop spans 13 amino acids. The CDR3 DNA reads TGCGCCAGCTCCTTGACAGAAAACACTGAAGCTTTCTTT. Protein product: CASSLTENTEAFF.

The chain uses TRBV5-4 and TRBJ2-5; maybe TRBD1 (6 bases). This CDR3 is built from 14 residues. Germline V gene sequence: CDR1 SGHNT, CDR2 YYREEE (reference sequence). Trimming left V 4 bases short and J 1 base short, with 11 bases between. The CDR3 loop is CASSLGQLQETQYF. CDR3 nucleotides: TGTGCCAGCAGCCTCGGACAGCTCCAAGAGACCCAGTACTTC.

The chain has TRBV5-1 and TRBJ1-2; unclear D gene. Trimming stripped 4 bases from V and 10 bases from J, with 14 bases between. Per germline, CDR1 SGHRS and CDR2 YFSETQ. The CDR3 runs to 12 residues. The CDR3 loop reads CASSEAMSLYTF. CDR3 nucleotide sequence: TGCGCCAGCAGCGAGGCTATGTCCCTCTACACCTTC. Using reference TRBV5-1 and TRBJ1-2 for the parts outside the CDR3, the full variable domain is KAGVTQTPRYLIKTRGQQVTLSCSPISGHRSVSWYQQTPGQGLQFLFEYFSETQRNKGNFPGRFSGRQFSNSRSEMNVSTLELGDSALYLCASSEAMSLYTFGSGTRLTVV.

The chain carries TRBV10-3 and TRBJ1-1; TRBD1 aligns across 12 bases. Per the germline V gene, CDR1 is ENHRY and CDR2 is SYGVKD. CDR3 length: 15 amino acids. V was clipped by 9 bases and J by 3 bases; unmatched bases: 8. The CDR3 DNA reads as TGTGCCATACGGGACAGGGGGCGCGTGGACACTGAAGCTTTCTTT. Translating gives CAIRDRGRVDTEAFF.

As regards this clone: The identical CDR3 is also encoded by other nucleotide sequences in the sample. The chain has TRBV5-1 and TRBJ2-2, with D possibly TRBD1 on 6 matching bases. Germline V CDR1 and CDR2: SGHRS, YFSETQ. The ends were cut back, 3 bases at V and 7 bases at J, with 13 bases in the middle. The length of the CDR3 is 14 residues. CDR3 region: CASSWGQGVGELFF. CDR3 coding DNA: TGCGCCAGCAGCTGGGGGCAAGGGGTCGGGGAGCTGTTTTTT.

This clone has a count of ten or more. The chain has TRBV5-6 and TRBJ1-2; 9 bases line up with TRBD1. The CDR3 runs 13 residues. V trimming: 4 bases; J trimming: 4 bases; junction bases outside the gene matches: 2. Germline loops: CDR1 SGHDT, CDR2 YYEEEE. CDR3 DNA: TGTGCCAGCAGCCCGGGACAGGGCTATGGCTACACCTTC. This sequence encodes CASSPGQGYGYTF.

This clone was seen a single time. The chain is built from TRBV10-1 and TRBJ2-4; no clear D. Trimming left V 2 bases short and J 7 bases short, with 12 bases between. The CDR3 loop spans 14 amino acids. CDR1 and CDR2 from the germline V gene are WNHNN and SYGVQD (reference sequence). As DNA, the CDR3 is TGCGCCAGCAGTGAGGCCGGAGCCGGGAACATTCAGTACTTC. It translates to CASSEAGAGNIQYF.

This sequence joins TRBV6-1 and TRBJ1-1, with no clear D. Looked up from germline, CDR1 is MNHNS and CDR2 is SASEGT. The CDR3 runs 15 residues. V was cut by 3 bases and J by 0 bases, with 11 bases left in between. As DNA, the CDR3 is TGTGCCAGCAGTGATGCAGGCCGCATGAACACTGAAGCTTTCTTT. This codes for CASSDAGRMNTEAFF.

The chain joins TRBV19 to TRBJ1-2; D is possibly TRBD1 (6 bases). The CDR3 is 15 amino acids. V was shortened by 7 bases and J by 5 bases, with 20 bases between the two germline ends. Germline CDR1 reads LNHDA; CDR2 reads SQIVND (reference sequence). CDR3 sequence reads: CASIPQGHSDYGYTF. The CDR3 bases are TGTGCCAGTATCCCCCAGGGGCACTCTGATTATGGCTACACCTTC.

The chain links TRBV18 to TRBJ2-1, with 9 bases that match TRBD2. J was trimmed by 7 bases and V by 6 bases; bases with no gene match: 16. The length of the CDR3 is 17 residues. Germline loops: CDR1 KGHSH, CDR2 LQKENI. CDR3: CASSARGSGSEGNEQFF. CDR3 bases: TGTGCCAGCTCGGCGCGGGGTAGCGGGAGTGAAGGGAATGAGCAGTTCTTC.